This TCR beta chain is from a study of response to subunit inactivated influenza vaccine. Study-wide points: After each seasonal influenza vaccination, few new T cells are recruited, the authors suggested.

This clonotype has more than one count but fewer than ten. The target antigen is unknown. MiXCR, run by TCRdb on the RT-PCR reads, gives a single entry per CDR3 protein. This sample carries hundreds of thousands of distinct CDR3 sequences, about 11% of them seen once, and the ten largest clones take 9.5% to 13%. Per the germline V gene, CDR1 is MNHEY and CDR2 is SMNVEV (reference sequence). The CDR3 runs 13 residues. V shed 6 bases and J shed 7 bases, with 16 bases lying between them. This receptor was identified in a man in his fifties or sixties who received an inactivated influenza vaccine. The chain combines TRBV27 with TRBJ2-7; TRBD2 might be the D (6 bases). The material was PBMCs from blood, obtained on the day of vaccination. The CDR3 sequence is CASSQGLLGEQYF. Here the CDR3 DNA reads TGTGCCAGCAGCCAGGGACTTCTGGGGGAGCAGTACTTC.